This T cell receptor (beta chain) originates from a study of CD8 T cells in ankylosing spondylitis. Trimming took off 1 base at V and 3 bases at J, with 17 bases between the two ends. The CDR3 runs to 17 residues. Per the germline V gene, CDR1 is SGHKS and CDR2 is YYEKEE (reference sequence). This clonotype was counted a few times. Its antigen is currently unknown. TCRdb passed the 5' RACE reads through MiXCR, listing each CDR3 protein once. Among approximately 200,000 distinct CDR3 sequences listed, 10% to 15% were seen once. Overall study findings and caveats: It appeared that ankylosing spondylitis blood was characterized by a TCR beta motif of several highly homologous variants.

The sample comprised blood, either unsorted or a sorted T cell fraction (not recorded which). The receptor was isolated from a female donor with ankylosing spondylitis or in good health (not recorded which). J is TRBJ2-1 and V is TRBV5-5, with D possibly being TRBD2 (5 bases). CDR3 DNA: TGTGCCAGCAGCTTGAGATTCGAGGGTCGGGGCTACAATGAGCAGTTCTTC. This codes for CASSLRFEGRGYNEQFF.